This section outlines one T cell receptor (beta chain) sequence together with its context. Antigen: not known. The CDR3 extends over 16 amino acids. Between the trimmed V and J ends, which lost 3 bases and 4 bases, there was a span of 18 bases. Per germline, CDR1 MNHNS and CDR2 SASEGT. The data were taken from a study of T cells after posttransplantation cyclophosphamide. Study-wide results and limits: Recipient CMV seropositivity and CMV reactivation strongly tracked TRB clonality. Donor-recipient repertoire similarity was low at 1-2 months, rising over year one. Blood and skin or GI T cell repertoires showed limited TRB overlap.

Assay used: immunoSEQ multiplex PCR; TCRdb lists only in-frame clones, some missing. Here the sample spans tens of thousands of clones, more than 70% being singletons. The gene calls are TRBV6-1 and TRBJ1-2; D is possibly TRBD1 (5 bases). The sample comprised PBMCs. This receptor was taken from a man aged 25 to 40 with a blood cancer, CMV-positive, and with a related stem cell donor. The CDR3 DNA is TGTGCCAGCAGTGACGGGGGGGTAAGGGACCGCTATGGCTACACCTTC. Encoded protein: CASSDGGVRDRYGYTF.